This T cell receptor beta chain was documented in a study of T cells of healthy individuals. This CDR3 is built from 12 residues. The germline V gene has CDR1 DFQATT and CDR2 SNEGSKA (reference sequence). The germline V and J ends were trimmed by 0 bases and 16 bases, with 13 bases remaining between them. TCRdb reprocessed the 5' RACE reads with MiXCR, giving one entry per CDR3 protein. The sample has around 98,000 distinct CDR3 sequences, roughly 15% seen once. This clonotype came up a few times. The TCR sequence derives from a human donor in good health. The rearrangement links TRBV20-1 to TRBJ1-6, with no clear D. CDR3 in amino acids: CSARDYHQILHF. The CDR3 DNA reads TGCAGTGCTAGAGACTACCACCAAATTCTCCACTTT.